This TCR beta chain was obtained from a study of T cell responses to AZD1222 COVID-19 vaccine (dated by TCRdb to the early 2020s). Background on the whole study: A total of under 250 trial participants underwent TCR sequencing, of whom about 210 had received two doses of AZD1222 and 26 had received two doses of the MenACWY control vaccine. Trial participants were enrolled into age subgroups of 18-55, 56-69 and 70-plus years, which contained about 150, 28 and 57 TCR-sequenced participants, respectively. The full study reports these points: Conclusions about previously exposed vaccinees were limited because only six AZD1222 recipients were SARS-CoV-2 seropositive at baseline. After two AZD1222 doses, both the breadth and the depth of spike-specific TCRs were significantly higher than at day 0 and than in MenACWY recipients. The 56-69-year group was small, and its depth increase did not reach significance, likely because of low power. Participants were mostly white British, with more females than males. The authors suggested clonal diversity may have been underestimated. Epitopes outside the regions mutated in the B.1.351 and B.1.1.7 variants were reportedly recognized by nearly half of the unique spike-specific TCRs. Because no samples from the day 14 peak response were available, repertoires could be characterized only after the peak T cell response. The vaccine-associated CD4 TCRs covered the entire spike protein, and the dominant responses fell in regions 160-218 and 743-854.

The CDR3 regions of human TCRbeta chains were subjected to immunosequencing. Under the source paper's analysis protocol: Repertoire TCRs were matched against a reference library of SARS-CoV-2-specific TCRs generated with the MIRA antigen-specificity platform. Breadth was defined as the fraction of unique TCRs that were SARS-CoV-2-associated. Depth was defined as the fraction of total T cells that were SARS-CoV-2-associated. Using the MIRA data, each spike-specific TCR was assigned both to the spike region to which the TCR was reactive and to a CD4 or CD8 class. Log10-transformed breadth and depth values were compared by one-way ANOVA with Sidak's multiple comparisons tests. Here the immuneACCESS table is served through TCRdb, limited to in-frame sequences with V and J called. Missing clones are a known gap in these copies; in checked studies unresolved V genes cover under half, and the rest lacks a known reason. V and J calls and clone size come straight from that table; D and trimming were deduced from the DNA. For this sample the table gives around 110,000 clones, of which 70% to 90% were detected only once. In total, the top ten clones hold 3% to 4% of the sample.

V loses 0 bases at its end and J loses 7 bases; junction bases beyond the gene matches: 6. The CDR3 spans 14 residues, from the cysteine through the phenylalanine. CDR3 DNA only is kept here, 42 bases in frame from base 1. The germline V gene sets CDR1 to SGHRS and CDR2 to YFSETQ. Points on this clone: The target of this receptor is not known. No much larger clonotype is one base removed from it; base qualities were not supplied.

Reading the label with the study, this specimen's time point is: baseline before first vaccination. The label giving this sample's treatment or condition can be read as: meningococcal conjugate vaccine given as trial control. Vaccinee samples came from UK trials COV001 and COV002, including a single-blind randomized controlled phase 2/3 trial of AZD1222 (ChAdOx1 nCoV-19) in healthy adults. For TCRbeta chain sequencing, PBMC samples were collected from trial participants at day 0 and at day 28 after the second dose. The sequence derives from an adult in good health. Sequencing used peripheral blood, obtained on day 0 of MenACWY control vaccination. The chain employs TRBV5-1 and TRBJ2-7; TRBD1 lines up with 8 middle nucleotides. The DNA is as follows: TGCGCCAGCAGCTTGGAGCAGGGGGCAGGGGAGCAGTACTTC. Its protein product is CASSLEQGAGEQYF.